This record concerns one T cell receptor (beta chain) sequence. The antigen is undetermined. The record originates from a study of shared clonotypes between healthy human individuals. Study conclusions and caveats: Represented genetic and exposure-history diversity was restricted by having few donors. A handful of donors showed sharing of approximately 5% of naive CD4 clonotypes.

TCRdb's table, derived via immunoSEQ multiplex PCR, lists solely in-frame clones and lacks some. The data contain some 2.1 million clones, less than 95% of them singletons. Cells designated naive CD8 were CD45RO-negative and were positively selected for CCR7, with terminally differentiated effector memory CD45RA+ cells excluded. The CDR3 is 15 residues long. V lost 5 bases and J lost 0, with 13 bases in between. CDR1 is SEHNR, CDR2 FQNEAQ, per germline (reference sequence). This chain connects TRBV7-9 to TRBJ1-2, with D uncertain. This receptor was identified in a man in his late teens or twenties in good health. Sequencing used naive CD8+ T cells sorted from blood. The CDR3 DNA reads as TGTGCCAGCAGCCAGAACGACGCGGCTAACTATGGCTACACCTTC. This sequence encodes CASSQNDAANYGYTF.